The T cell receptor (beta chain) under discussion was sequenced for a study of cytomegalovirus exposure and HLA in healthy donors. Study-wide background: A preliminary data release comprised tens of millions of unique TCRs obtained from HLA-typed donors. Assignment to the Caucasian-associated ancestry cluster applied to 81% of the 350 to 500 genotyped donors.

General study points: Associated with HLA alleles at 0.05 false discovery rate in a later analysis were some 18,000 TCR beta sequences.

Vbeta (60) and Jbeta (13) primers were used in the PCR. In the source study's methods: Approximately 86 million unique TCR beta chains, 8.5 million to 14 million shared, were counted in a later analysis. Repertoires were generated with immunoSEQ multiplex PCR, while TCRdb's copy carries only in-frame clones and drops some. D and trimming were read from the DNA, whereas the V and J calls and clone size are those reported in that table. The sample lists approximately 150,000 clones; roughly 80% were seen once. Regarding this clone: Its antigen is as yet unknown.

Germline loops: CDR1 LNHDA, CDR2 SQIVND (reference sequence). This CDR3 is 14 amino acids long. Trimming took 6 bases from V and 6 from J, leaving 14 bases between them. The V and J genes are TRBV19 and TRBJ2-2; D unresolved. The sample comprised PBMCs. This TCR was sampled from a woman aged 35 to 49 in good health and CMV-seropositive. The CDR3 sequence: CASRGPGYSGELFF. The CDR3 coding sequence is TGTGCCAGTAGGGGCCCCGGTTACTCCGGGGAGCTGTTTTTT. The variable domain in full, completed from reference TRBV19 and TRBJ2-2, reads DGGITQSPKYLFRKEGQNVTLSCEQNLNHDAMYWYRQDPGQGLRLIYYSQIVNDFQKGDIAEGYSVSREKKESFPLTVTSAQKNPTAFYLCASRGPGYSGELFFGEGSRLTVL.